This T cell receptor (beta chain) was sequenced during a study of cytomegalovirus exposure and HLA in healthy donors. Study-level results: The classifier, whose performance was assessed in both the original and validation cohorts, reportedly diagnosed cytomegalovirus status with high specificity and sensitivity. Despite most TCR sequences being rare, some public TCRs occurred in many donors.

This cohort consisted of healthy bone marrow donors. 13 Jbeta primers and 60 Vbeta primers were used for the PCR. Profiled with immunoSEQ multiplex PCR; TCRdb holds only in-frame clones, not every one. The repertoire has about 200,000 clones, 65% to 80% of them found once; the top ten carry around 1.7%. CDR1 and CDR2 from the germline V gene are MNHEY and SVGAGI. The CDR3 sequence is 15 residues long. V was clipped by 5 bases and J by 3 bases; unmatched bases: 7. This clone was recorded once. Its target is not known. The sequenced sample consisted of PBMCs. This chain uses TRBV6-5 with TRBJ1-1, with 9 bases lining up with TRBD1. The clonotype originates from a man aged 50 to 59 in good health and CMV-seronegative. Written as DNA, the CDR3 is TGTGCCAGCAGTAAACAGGGGGCGTCGTACACTGAAGCTTTCTTT. It translates to CASSKQGASYTEAFF.